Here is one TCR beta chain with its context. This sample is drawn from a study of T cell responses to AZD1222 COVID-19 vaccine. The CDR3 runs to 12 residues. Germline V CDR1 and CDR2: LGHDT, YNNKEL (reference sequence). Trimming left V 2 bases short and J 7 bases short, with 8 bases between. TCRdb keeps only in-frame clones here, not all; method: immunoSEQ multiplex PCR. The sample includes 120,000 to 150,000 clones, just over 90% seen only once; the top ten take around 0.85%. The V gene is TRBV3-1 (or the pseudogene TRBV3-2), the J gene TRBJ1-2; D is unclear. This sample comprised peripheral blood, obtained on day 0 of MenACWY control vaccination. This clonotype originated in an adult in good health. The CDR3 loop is CASSQLGGGYTF. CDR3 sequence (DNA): TGTGCCAGCAGCCAACTGGGAGGTGGCTACACCTTC.